The 25 T cell receptor beta chains below all came from one sample that was sequenced in a study of blood T cell repertoires in COVID-19. Generated by immunoSEQ multiplex PCR, the TCRdb table keeps only in-frame clones and is missing some. The sample gives around 65,000 clones, about 81% of which show up once; more than 15% is in the top ten. Source material: peripheral blood. The receptors originated from a man at least 80 years old with acute or convalescent COVID-19.

This clone appeared a few times. V gene TRBV6-5 combines with J gene TRBJ1-5; D is perhaps TRBD1 (5 bases). Germline V gene data show CDR1 as MNHEY and CDR2 as SVGAGI. V lost 7 bases and J lost 5, with 15 bases in between. This CDR3 region has 14 residues. The CDR3 here is CASTRRQGDQPQHF. CDR3 in DNA: TGTGCCAGCACCCGCCGGCAGGGTGATCAGCCCCAGCATTTT.

The V and J genes are TRBV28 and TRBJ2-7; maybe TRBD1 (5 bases). V gave up 4 bases and J gave up 0 bases, with 10 bases separating them. The CDR3 is 14 amino acids. CDR1 MDHEN and CDR2 SYDVKM come from the germline V gene. Here the CDR3 DNA reads TGTGCCAGCAGTTCGCAGGGATACTCCTACGAGCAGTACTTC. Its protein product is CASSSQGYSYEQYF. Full variable domain (remainder filled in from reference TRBV28 and TRBJ2-7): DVKVTQSSRYLVKRTGEKVFLECVQDMDHENMFWYRQDPGLGLRLIYFSYDVKMKEKGDIPEGYSVSREKKERFSLILESASTNQTSMYLCASSSQGYSYEQYFGPGTRLTVT.

This rearrangement joins TRBV6-2 or TRBV6-3 to TRBJ2-2, with D possibly matching TRBD1 (6 bases). V dropped 5 bases and J dropped 0 bases, with 10 bases sitting between them. Germline values: CDR1 MNHEY, CDR2 SVGEGT. The CDR3 is made up of 15 amino acids. This CDR3 is CASSTGLANTGELFF. Written as DNA, the CDR3 is TGTGCCAGCAGTACAGGGTTGGCGAACACCGGGGAGCTGTTTTTT.

This sequence joins TRBV20-1 and TRBJ2-7; 8 bases map to TRBD2. Germline trimming cut 3 bases from V and 6 bases from J; bases unmatched to any gene: 13. Germline-derived CDR1 and CDR2 are DFQATT and SNEGSKA (reference sequence). The CDR3 covers 15 residues. CDR3 DNA: TGCAGTGCTAGTTTACCCGGGACTAGGCGCTCCGAGCAGTACTTC. Protein sequence: CSASLPGTRRSEQYF.

The chain employs TRBV5-1 and TRBJ2-5; TRBD2 matches 8 bases. The CDR3 covers 15 residues. J lost 5 bases, V lost 6 bases, and 12 bases had no gene match. Germline lookup yields CDR1 SGHRS and CDR2 YFSETQ. Here the CDR3 DNA reads TGCGCCAGCAACCCTCGGGGGGGCAGTCAGGAGACCCAGTACTTC. Protein: CASNPRGGSQETQYF.

V and J are TRBV5-1 and TRBJ2-3, with a possible D match to TRBD2 (5 bases). The V gene's germline CDR1 is SGHRS and CDR2 YFSETQ. This CDR3 region has 14 residues. The germline V and J ends were trimmed by 0 bases and 6 bases, with 11 bases remaining between them. In nucleotides, the CDR3 is TGCGCCAGCAGCTTGGTACTAGTCCCCGATACGCAGTATTTT. As protein: CASSLVLVPDTQYF.

V and J are TRBV21-1 and TRBJ1-1; TRBD1 is taken as the D call from the table, unchecked against the DNA. TRBV21-1 is deemed a pseudogene. This CDR3 is built from 15 residues. The CDR3 sequence: CASSNGTAKLFKAFF. DNA for the CDR3: TGTGCCAGCAGTAACGGGACAGCGAAACTCTTTAAAGCTTTCTTT.

The gene calls are TRBV5-1 and TRBJ2-2, with D possibly matching TRBD2 (6 bases). Per the germline V gene, CDR1 is SGHRS and CDR2 is YFSETQ. This CDR3 contains 14 residues. V lost 5 bases to trimming and J lost 5 bases, with 13 bases between them. The CDR3 DNA reads TGCGCCAGCAGTCAGATGGCGGGGACCGGGGAGCTGTTTTTT. This encodes CASSQMAGTGELFF. The variable domain in full, with the rest retrieved from reference TRBV5-1 and TRBJ2-2, is KAGVTQTPRYLIKTRGQQVTLSCSPISGHRSVSWYQQTPGQGLQFLFEYFSETQRNKGNFPGRFSGRQFSNSRSEMNVSTLELGDSALYLCASSQMAGTGELFFGEGSRLTVL.

V gene TRBV19 combines with J gene TRBJ1-6, with 8 bases matching TRBD1. Germline V gene lookup returns CDR1 LNHDA and CDR2 SQIVND (reference sequence). The V segment lost 8 bases and the J segment 6 bases; nucleotides outside the gene matches: 6. The CDR3 is made up of 14 amino acids. CDR3 DNA: TGTGCCAGTCATGGACAGGGTATTAATTCACCCCTCCACTTT. It specifies CASHGQGINSPLHF.

The gene calls are TRBV19 and TRBJ2-2, with D tentatively TRBD2 (6 bases). Germline lookup yields CDR1 LNHDA and CDR2 SQIVND (reference sequence). V shed 7 bases and J shed 0 bases, with 15 bases lying between them. The CDR3 contains 16 residues. In DNA form, the CDR3 reads TGTGCCAGTACCAGAGGTAGCGGATCGAACACCGGGGAGCTGTTTTTT. Translated: CASTRGSGSNTGELFF.

The rearrangement joins TRBV27 to TRBJ1-6; D remains unclear. Germline-derived CDR1 and CDR2 are MNHEY and SMNVEV (reference sequence). The CDR3 has 17 residues. V was clipped by 6 bases and J by 0 bases, with 15 bases between them. This chain's CDR3 is CASSPFFESSYNSPLHF. The CDR3 DNA reads TGTGCCAGCAGCCCTTTTTTCGAGTCCTCCTATAATTCACCCCTCCACTTT.

This clone was seen more than once but under ten times. This chain connects TRBV7-2 to TRBJ2-7, with 8 bases that match TRBD1. The germline V gene encodes CDR1 SGHTA and CDR2 FQGNSA. This CDR3 is built from 15 residues. V gave up 6 bases and J gave up 4 bases; unmatched junction bases: 11. CDR3 in DNA: TGTGCCAGCAGACCCGCTACAGGGGGGAAGTACGAGCAGTACTTC. It is translated as CASRPATGGKYEQYF.

The chain employs TRBV5-6 and TRBJ1-1, with a possible D match to TRBD1 (6 bases). CDR1 is SGHDT, CDR2 YYEEEE, per germline. The CDR3 contains 15 residues. Trimming stripped 4 bases from V and 0 bases from J, with 13 bases between. The chain's CDR3 is CASSLGGLMNTEAFF. DNA of the CDR3: TGTGCCAGCAGCCTCGGGGGGCTGATGAACACTGAAGCTTTCTTT.

The V gene is TRBV6-5, the J gene TRBJ2-1; 8 nucleotides agree with TRBD2. The V and J ends lost 5 bases and 7 bases, in that order; junction bases with no gene match: 10. Germline assignment: CDR1 MNHEY and CDR2 SVGAGI. The CDR3 is 15 residues long. Written as DNA, the CDR3 is TGTGCCAGCAGTAGATTAGCGGGGACGGGGAATGAGCAGTTCTTC. It is translated as CASSRLAGTGNEQFF.

This clone was detected only a few times. V gene TRBV15 combines with J gene TRBJ1-2; D unresolved. This CDR3 is built from 12 residues. Germline lookup yields CDR1 LNHNV and CDR2 YYDKDF (reference sequence). V lost 2 bases, J lost 7 bases, and 8 bases lay in between. CDR3 DNA: TGTGCCACCAGCAGATCAGGAGGTGGCTACACCTTC. It encodes CATSRSGGGYTF.

The rearrangement links TRBV5-5 to TRBJ2-2, with D uncertain. The CDR3 extends over 13 amino acids. Trimming stripped 0 bases from V and 5 bases from J, with 5 bases between. Germline CDR1 is SGHKS and CDR2 is YYEKEE (reference sequence). In nucleotides, the CDR3 is TGTGCCAGCAGCTTGGTAGAGACCGGGGAGCTGTTTTTT. It encodes CASSLVETGELFF.

V usage is TRBV23-1 and J usage is TRBJ2-3; possible D gene TRBD2, 6 bases. TRBV23-1 is an ORF, with its function uncertain. CDR3 length: 13 amino acids. Trimming took 6 bases from V and 3 from J, leaving 10 bases between them. The CDR3 DNA is TGCGCCAGCAGAAGACTAGTGACAGATACGCAGTATTTT. As protein: CASRRLVTDTQYF.

The rearrangement uses TRBV5-4 and TRBJ2-4; a possible D gene is TRBD1 (5 bases). This CDR3 has 20 amino acids. V dropped 4 bases and J dropped 2 bases, with 28 bases sitting between them. Germline CDR1 and CDR2: SGHNT and YYREEE (reference sequence). The CDR3: CASSPSGPAPVGVTKNIQYF. DNA of the CDR3: TGTGCCAGCAGCCCCTCAGGGCCAGCCCCGGTCGGTGTAACCAAAAACATTCAGTACTTC.

The rearrangement links TRBV4-1 to TRBJ2-3; D is perhaps TRBD2 (5 bases). Trimming left V 5 bases short and J 4 bases short, with 13 bases between. CDR1 and CDR2 from the germline V gene are MGHRA and YSYEKL. The CDR3 runs to 14 residues. CDR3 nucleotide sequence: TGCGCCAGCAGCAGATCCCCGGGGTCAGATACGCAGTATTTT. This encodes CASSRSPGSDTQYF.

V usage is TRBV5-8 and J usage is TRBJ2-7; D unclear. Trimming shortened V by 4 bases and J by 5 bases, and 7 bases separated the two germline ends. The germline V gene encodes CDR1 SGHTS and CDR2 YDEGEE. The CDR3 spans 11 residues. CDR3 nucleotide sequence: TGTGCCAGCAGCGACATTGACGAGCAGTACTTC. This encodes CASSDIDEQYF.

J is TRBJ2-3 and V is TRBV6-2 or TRBV6-3; 13 bases agree with TRBD2. This CDR3 has 19 amino acids. Trimming took 4 bases from V and 6 from J; bases not matched to a gene: 16. Germline V gene data show CDR1 as MNHEY and CDR2 as SVGEGT. The CDR3 coding sequence is TGTGCCAGCAGTTTTCCGACGACTAGCGGGAGGTTCTTGGCTGATACGCAGTATTTT. It is translated as CASSFPTTSGRFLADTQYF.

This clone was counted a single time. The chain links TRBV6-5 to TRBJ2-3, with a tentative D call TRBD2 (5 bases). Germline CDR1 MNHEY, CDR2 SVGAGI. The CDR3 has 15 amino acids. V lost 1 base and J 1 base, leaving 9 bases between the germline ends. The CDR3 DNA follows: TGTGCCAGCAGTTACTACGGGGTGGGCACAGATACGCAGTATTTT. Protein: CASSYYGVGTDTQYF.

V usage is TRBV21-1 and J usage is TRBJ2-5; TRBD1 reflects the table's D call only, with no check against the DNA. TRBV21-1 is reported as a pseudogene. CDR3 length: 18 residues. The CDR3 DNA is TGTGCCAGCAGCAAATCAGAAATAAAGGGGACAGCCCAAGAGACCCAGTACTTC. Translated: CASSKSEIKGTAQETQYF.

J is TRBJ2-2 and V is TRBV24-1; 9 nucleotides match TRBD1. The CDR3 totals 16 residues. Trimming removed 4 bases from V and 6 bases from J; junction bases left unmatched: 8. The V gene's germline CDR1 is KGHDR and CDR2 SFDVKD. Written as DNA, the CDR3 is TGTGCCACCAGTGACCCCGGGACAGGGAGTCCCGGGGAGCTGTTTTTT. Its protein is CATSDPGTGSPGELFF.

The V gene is TRBV4-2, the J gene TRBJ2-3, with 9 bases lining up with TRBD2. V shed 2 bases and J 4 bases; nucleotides not matched to a gene: 10. The germline CDR1 and CDR2 sequences are LGHNA and YNFKEQ. CDR3 length equals 17 residues. Here the CDR3 reads CASSQLYRGGAADTQYF. The CDR3 nucleotides are TGTGCCAGCAGCCAATTATACCGCGGGGGGGCGGCAGATACGCAGTATTTT.